Listed below are T cell receptor beta chains from one sample, sequenced in a study of neoadjuvant anti-PD-1 for oral cavity cancer. Generated by immunoSEQ multiplex PCR, the TCRdb table keeps only in-frame clones and is missing some. Seen here are around 13,000 clones, around 76% observed once, and the top ten hold 2% to 2.5%. The sequences come from PBMCs, collected after nivolumab (anti-PD-1) treatment. Receptors originate from a person between 35 and 79 years old with oral cavity squamous cell carcinoma. Each CDR3 is given with its conserved first and last residue. A D gene is named only where the DNA matches it firmly. Clone size is given for some rows only: seen once, a few or many times, or a class if the clone is expanded.

j_gene: TRBJ2-5; len: 17; d_gene: TRBD2; v_gene: TRBV9; abundance: NA; CDR3nt: TGTGCCAGCAGCGTAGCGACTAGCGGGGGTTTCCAAGAGACCCAGTACTTC; CDR3aa: CASSVATSGGFQETQYF
j_gene: TRBJ2-3; len: 13; d_gene: NA; v_gene: TRBV6-1; abundance: NA; CDR3nt: TGTGCCAGCAGCCGGGACCTCACAGATACGCAGTATTTT; CDR3aa: CASSRDLTDTQYF
j_gene: TRBJ1-3; len: 14; d_gene: NA; v_gene: TRBV19; abundance: NA; CDR3nt: TGTGCCGGACGTGGTGGCGGGTCTGGAAACACCATATATTTT; CDR3aa: CAGRGGGSGNTIYF
j_gene: TRBJ2-5; len: 18; d_gene: TRBD2; v_gene: TRBV5-1; abundance: NA; CDR3nt: TGCGCCAGCAGCATAGGAATCGGGACTAGCGGGAGCGGGGGGACCCAGTACTTC; CDR3aa: CASSIGIGTSGSGGTQYF
j_gene: TRBJ1-1; len: 14; d_gene: NA; v_gene: TRBV9; abundance: few; CDR3nt: TGTGCCAGCAGCCCCAGGTACAGGGAGAACGAAGCTTTCTTT; CDR3aa: CASSPRYRENEAFF
j_gene: TRBJ2-3; len: 13; d_gene: NA; v_gene: TRBV27; abundance: NA; CDR3nt: TGTGCCAGCAGTTTACTAGGGGCAGATACGCAGTATTTT; CDR3aa: CASSLLGADTQYF
j_gene: TRBJ2-1; len: 18; d_gene: NA; v_gene: TRBV7-8; abundance: NA; CDR3nt: TGTGCCAGCAGCTTAGGCGATATAGGCGGGGGCACCTACAATGAGCAGTTCTTC; CDR3aa: CASSLGDIGGGTYNEQFF
j_gene: TRBJ2-7; len: 16; d_gene: NA; v_gene: TRBV5-4; abundance: NA; CDR3nt: TGTGCCAGCAGCTTGGCAGGGGGACTAGGGTCCCACGAGCAGTACTTC; CDR3aa: CASSLAGGLGSHEQYF
j_gene: TRBJ2-3; len: 15; d_gene: TRBD2; v_gene: TRBV27; abundance: NA; CDR3nt: TGTGCCAGCAGACGGGGGGAAACTAGCACAGATACGCAGTATTTT; CDR3aa: CASRRGETSTDTQYF
j_gene: TRBJ2-3; len: 15; d_gene: TRBD2; v_gene: TRBV6-5; abundance: NA; CDR3nt: TGTGCCAGCAGATATAGCGGGGTCCGCACAGATACGCAGTATTTT; CDR3aa: CASRYSGVRTDTQYF
j_gene: TRBJ2-3; len: 19; d_gene: TRBD2; v_gene: TRBV28; abundance: NA; CDR3nt: TGTGCCAGCAGTACTCTACGACTAGCGGTTCGGAAAAGCACAGATACGCAGTATTTT; CDR3aa: CASSTLRLAVRKSTDTQYF
j_gene: TRBJ2-2; len: 15; d_gene: NA; v_gene: TRBV19; abundance: NA; CDR3nt: TGTGCCAGTAGTAGAGGCAACACGAACACCGGGGAGCTGTTTTTT; CDR3aa: CASSRGNTNTGELFF